The entry below gives a single T cell receptor (beta chain) sequence along with its context. Antigen: not known. Germline V CDR1 and CDR2: LNHDA, SQIVND (reference sequence). J lost 8 bases, V lost 5 bases, and 12 bases had no gene match. This CDR3 is built from 15 residues. This specimen belongs to a study of OX40 agonist ivuxolimab in advanced cancers. Study overall: While on treatment, patients had intravenous ivuxolimab at 0.01 to 10 mg/kg every 2 weeks. The dose-escalation group included hepatocellular carcinoma, melanoma, renal cell carcinoma and head and neck cancer.

General observations from the study: Those patients achieving a partial response at 0.1-3.0 mg/kg showed among the lowest clonal expansion. CD8+ T cells averaged more expanded clones than CD4+.

TCRdb's copy holds only in-frame clones and misses some; the assay was immunoSEQ multiplex PCR. This table has about 51,000 clones, roughly 86% appearing once. The sample here was CD4+ or CD8+ T cells sorted from blood, taken in a trial of the OX40 agonist ivuxolimab. This rearrangement joins TRBV19 to TRBJ1-2; 9 nucleotides agree with TRBD1. The receptor comes from an adult with an advanced solid tumor such as melanoma, head and neck, liver or kidney cancer. The CDR3 DNA is TGTGCCAGTAGTGTCGGGACAGGGAGGGCCTGGGGCTACACCTTC. Its protein product is CASSVGTGRAWGYTF.